This is a list of T cell receptor beta chains from one sample in a study of Ad26.COV2.S vaccination and SARS-CoV-2 variants. Produced via immunoSEQ multiplex PCR; TCRdb's table is partial and in-frame only. The repertoire holds 240,000 or so clones, with over 75% as singletons. The input for sequencing was peripheral blood, taken in a trial of Ad26.COV2.S vaccine versus placebo. The receptors here all came from a person aged 18-60 years who received the Ad26.COV2.S COVID-19 vaccine or a placebo. Each CDR3 is given with its conserved first and last residue. The D gene is left open where the match is weak. Expanded clones are given a class, and other clones once, few, many or no size at all.

TRBJ2-3	TRBV9	TRBD2	NA	CASSVVPGGPTDTQYF	TGTGCCAGCAGCGTAGTTCCGGGAGGGCCGACAGATACGCAGTATTTT
TRBJ2-1	TRBV7-8	TRBD2	NA	CASELGVTGTSGRIGNEQFF	TGTGCCAGCGAGTTGGGGGTTACGGGGACTAGCGGGAGAATAGGCAATGAGCAGTTCTTC
TRBJ1-1	TRBV5-1	NA	NA	CASSLGPNTEAFF	TGCGCCAGCAGCTTGGGCCCGAACACTGAAGCTTTCTTT
TRBJ1-2	TRBV3-1/TRBV3-2	NA	NA	CASARDANYGYTF	TGTGCCAGCGCCCGGGACGCTAACTATGGCTACACCTTC
TRBJ2-2	TRBV28	TRBD1	NA	CASLPGTARAGELFF	TGTGCCAGCCTCCCCGGGACAGCAAGGGCCGGGGAGCTGTTTTTT
TRBJ2-4	TRBV6-5	TRBD2	NA	CASSSGGGARRNIQYF	TGTGCCAGCAGTTCGGGCGGGGGGGCCCGCCGAAACATTCAGTACTTC
TRBJ1-1	TRBV2	TRBD1	NA	CASSERTGRNTEAFF	TGTGCCAGCAGTGAAAGGACAGGGCGGAACACTGAAGCTTTCTTT
TRBJ2-3	TRBV30	TRBD2	NA	CAGTSGGPDTQYF	TGTGCCGGAACTAGCGGGGGGCCAGATACGCAGTATTTT
TRBJ2-3	TRBV14	NA	NA	CASSQGPRDTQYF	TGTGCCAGCAGCCAAGGCCCCCGAGATACGCAGTATTTT
TRBJ2-7	TRBV6-5	NA	NA	CASSQTPGLVEQYF	TGTGCCAGCAGTCAGACCCCGGGACTTGTCGAGCAGTACTTC
TRBJ1-4	TRBV4-1	NA	NA	CASSQDGATGNEKLFF	TGCGCCAGCAGCCAAGACGGCGCAACCGGTAATGAAAAACTGTTTTTT
TRBJ2-5	TRBV24-1	TRBD1	few	CATSVRGTGQETQYF	TGTGCCACCAGCGTTCGCGGGACAGGACAAGAGACCCAGTACTTC
TRBJ1-1	TRBV7-3	TRBD1	NA	CASSSRTGGMRGDTEAFF	TGTGCCAGCAGCTCAAGGACAGGGGGCATGAGGGGTGACACTGAAGCTTTCTTT
TRBJ1-2	TRBV5-1	TRBD1	NA	CASSGTGTGTGYTF	TGCGCCAGCAGCGGAACCGGGACAGGGACTGGCTACACCTTC
TRBJ2-7	TRBV6-6	NA	NA	CASRRTFSYEQYF	TGTGCCAGCAGACGGACTTTCTCCTACGAGCAGTACTTC
TRBJ1-5	TRBV21-1	NA	NA	CASSTGTAMYSNQPQHF	TGTGCCAGCAGCACCGGGACAGCCATGTATAGCAATCAGCCCCAGCATTTT
TRBJ1-1	TRBV30	NA	NA	CAWSVGPPGTEAFF	TGTGCCTGGAGTGTAGGACCGCCTGGCACTGAAGCTTTCTTT
TRBJ2-7	TRBV5-1	NA	NA	CASSQGPFSYEQYF	TGCGCCAGCAGTCAAGGGCCGTTTTCCTACGAGCAGTACTTC
TRBJ2-7	TRBV6-2/TRBV6-3	TRBD1	NA	CASSYPTGGTDEQYF	TGTGCCAGCAGTTACCCGACAGGGGGCACCGACGAGCAGTACTTC
TRBJ1-2	TRBV25-1	TRBD1	NA	CASSDVGTGGNYGYTF	TGTGCCAGCAGTGACGTTGGGACAGGGGGCAACTATGGCTACACCTTC
TRBJ2-3	TRBV25-1	NA	NA	CASSPRTEGRPDTQYF	TGTGCCAGCAGTCCCCGGACAGAAGGGCGCCCAGATACGCAGTATTTT
TRBJ2-3	TRBV6-5	NA	NA	CATQSGMSSDTQYF	TGTGCCACCCAGTCGGGGATGAGTTCAGATACGCAGTATTTT
TRBJ1-2	TRBV6-5	NA	NA	CASTQLGQGDGYTF	TGTGCCAGCACCCAACTGGGGCAGGGAGATGGCTACACCTTC
TRBJ2-5	TRBV6-1	NA	NA	CASSETGGASGTQYF	TGTGCCAGCAGTGAGACTGGCGGGGCCTCGGGGACCCAGTACTTC
TRBJ2-7	TRBV4-3	NA	NA	CASSQEGFGEQYF	TGCGCCAGCAGCCAAGAAGGGTTTGGGGAGCAGTACTTC
TRBJ2-7	TRBV5-1	TRBD2	NA	CASSSRTSDYEQYF	TGCGCCAGCAGCTCTAGGACTAGCGACTACGAGCAGTACTTC
TRBJ2-1	TRBV28	NA	NA	CASSLDKVRYNEQFF	TGTGCCAGCAGTCTCGACAAAGTCCGTTACAATGAGCAGTTCTTC
TRBJ2-7	TRBV6-5	NA	once	CAVRGAYEQYF	TGTGCCGTTAGGGGGGCGTACGAGCAGTACTTC
TRBJ1-6	TRBV28	NA	NA	CASSFRGYTLHF	TGTGCCAGCAGTTTCCGCGGGTACACCCTCCACTTT
TRBJ2-1	TRBV7-2	TRBD1	NA	CASSLLTGTGHDEQFF	TGTGCCAGCAGCCTACTCACCGGGACAGGGCATGATGAGCAGTTCTTC
TRBJ1-2	TRBV5-4	NA	NA	CASSGGQQGYGYTF	TGTGCCAGCAGCGGAGGCCAACAGGGCTATGGCTACACCTTC
TRBJ1-1	TRBV12-3/TRBV12-4	NA	NA	CASSWGGNTEAFF	TGTGCCAGCAGCTGGGGGGGGAACACTGAAGCTTTCTTT
TRBJ2-1	TRBV4-2	NA	NA	CASRGVTENYNEQFF	TGTGCCAGCAGGGGGGTGACGGAGAACTACAATGAGCAGTTCTTC
TRBJ2-7	TRBV10-2	TRBD1	NA	CASNGQGAWYEQYF	TGCGCCAGCAATGGGCAGGGGGCTTGGTACGAGCAGTACTTC
TRBJ1-3	TRBV7-7	NA	NA	CASSPGGGFGNTIYF	TGTGCTAGCAGCCCCGGGGGGGGCTTTGGAAACACCATATATTTT
TRBJ2-7	TRBV2	TRBD1	NA	CASGGQSYEQYF	TGTGCCAGCGGGGGACAGTCCTACGAGCAGTACTTC
TRBJ2-7	TRBV28	NA	NA	CASSGGTDSYEQYF	TGTGCCAGCAGTGGCGGGACAGACTCCTACGAGCAGTACTTC
TRBJ2-6	TRBV28	NA	NA	CASSPLTKGAGANVLTF	TGTGCCAGCAGTCCTCTAACTAAGGGCGCTGGGGCCAACGTCCTGACTTTC
TRBJ1-1	TRBV6-5	TRBD1	NA	CASKPGQASEAFF	TGTGCCAGCAAACCCGGACAGGCCAGTGAAGCTTTCTTT
TRBJ2-3	TRBV29-1	NA	once	CSVEMGTDTQYF	TGCAGCGTTGAGATGGGCACAGATACGCAGTATTTT
TRBJ1-2	TRBV7-9	NA	NA	CASTLSGNYGYTF	TGTGCCAGCACCTTATCAGGGAACTATGGCTACACCTTC